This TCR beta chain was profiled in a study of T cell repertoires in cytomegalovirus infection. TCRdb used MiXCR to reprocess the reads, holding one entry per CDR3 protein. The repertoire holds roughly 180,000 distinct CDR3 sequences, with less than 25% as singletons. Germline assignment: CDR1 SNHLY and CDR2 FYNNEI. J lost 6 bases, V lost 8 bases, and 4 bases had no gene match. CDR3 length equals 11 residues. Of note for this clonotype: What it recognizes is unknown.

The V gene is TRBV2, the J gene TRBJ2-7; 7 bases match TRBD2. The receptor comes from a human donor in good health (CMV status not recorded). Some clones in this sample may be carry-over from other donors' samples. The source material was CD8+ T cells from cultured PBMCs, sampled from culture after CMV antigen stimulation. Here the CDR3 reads CASYGGSEQYF. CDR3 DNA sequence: TGTGCCAGCTACGGGGGGAGCGAGCAGTACTTC.